A single sample gave rise to the 31 T cell receptor beta chains below, sequenced in a study of CD8 T cells in ankylosing spondylitis (dated by TCRdb to about 2017). Library method: 5' RACE. The sequencer was an Illumina HiSeq 2500. The public reads were reanalyzed by TCRdb: fastp trimming at Q25, MiXCR alignment, in-frame beta chains only. CDR3 protein duplicates are merged, each entry listing the most common genes and DNA. The sample table shows a few hundred thousand distinct CDR3 sequences, and around 10% are seen once. Of the sample, about 10% falls within the top ten clones. The sample was blood, either unsorted or a sorted T cell fraction (not recorded which). Receptor source: a female donor with ankylosing spondylitis or in good health (not recorded which).

This clonotype was counted ten times or more. V is TRBV5-1 and J is TRBJ1-2; D gene ambiguous. Deletions cut 0 bases from V and 4 bases from J, with 10 bases between. This CDR3 region has 14 residues. The V gene's germline CDR1 is SGHRS and CDR2 YFSETQ. The CDR3 protein is CASSLERQAYGYTF. CDR3 sequence (DNA): TGCGCCAGCAGCTTGGAAAGGCAGGCCTATGGCTACACCTTC.

A remark on this clonotype: A much larger clone differs by one base, so this may be a read error. The J gene is TRBJ1-5, the V gene TRBV11-2; tentatively, D is TRBD1 (6 bases). The CDR3 has 19 residues. Trimming pared 0 bases from V and 3 bases from J, leaving 21 bases between. Per germline, CDR1 SGHAT and CDR2 FQNNGV. CDR3 sequence reads: CASSLDETWTAISNQPQHF. The CDR3 coding sequence is TGTGCCAGCAGCTTAGACGAGACGTGGACAGCTATTTCCAATCAGCCCCAGCATTTT. The whole variable domain, remainder taken from reference TRBV11-2 and TRBJ1-5, is EAGVAQSPRYKIIEKRQSVAFWCNPISGHATLYWYQQILGQGPKLLIQFQNNGVVDDSQLPKDRFSAERLKGVDSTLKIQPAKLEDSAVYLCASSLDETWTAISNQPQHFGDGTRLSIL.

This clonotype was recorded many times. The genes are TRBV20-1 and TRBJ2-1; D is undetermined. The CDR3 loop spans 15 amino acids. The germline V gene has CDR1 DFQATT and CDR2 SNEGSKA (reference sequence). Trimming left V 1 base short and J 11 bases short, with 21 bases between. CDR3 DNA: TGCAGTGCTAGAGCGTTTCCACTGGAAGAAGTGCAGCAGTTCTTC. It yields the protein CSARAFPLEEVQQFF.

In this sample, this clonotype turned up many times. The rearrangement links TRBV28 to TRBJ2-7; 7 bases match TRBD1. This CDR3 region has 15 residues. Per germline, CDR1 MDHEN and CDR2 SYDVKM. V trimming: 4 bases; J trimming: 2 bases; junction bases outside the gene matches: 8. The CDR3 loop is CASSSIQGPAYEQYF. The CDR3 DNA reads TGTGCCAGCAGTTCCATACAGGGGCCCGCCTACGAGCAGTACTTC.

This clonotype was counted at least ten times. The chain is built from TRBV5-1 and TRBJ1-3; a possible D gene is TRBD1 (6 bases). The V and J ends lost 0 bases and 2 bases respectively, with 12 bases between them. The CDR3 is made up of 16 amino acids. The germline V gene encodes CDR1 SGHRS and CDR2 YFSETQ. CDR3 sequence: CASSLAAGVAGNTIYF. The CDR3 DNA reads as TGCGCCAGCAGCTTGGCCGCAGGGGTGGCTGGAAACACCATATATTTT.

On this clonotype itself: One end of the junction does not line up with germline, which may come from a read error. The chain uses TRBV12-3 or TRBV12-4 and TRBJ2-2; D is unclear. The CDR3 spans 14 residues. The CDR3 nucleotides read TGTGCCAGCTGTTTGGATCCCAACACCGGGGAGCTGTTTTTT. This sequence encodes CASCLDPNTGELFF.

This clonotype was seen many times. This chain joins TRBV5-6 and TRBJ2-2, with D perhaps matching TRBD1 (6 bases). Trimming took 4 bases from V and 1 from J, leaving 14 bases between them. CDR1 SGHDT and CDR2 YYEEEE come from the germline V gene. This CDR3 is 16 amino acids long. CDR3 loop: CASSRSGTRNTGELFF. The CDR3 DNA reads as TGTGCCAGCAGCAGATCCGGGACAAGGAACACCGGGGAGCTGTTTTTT.

In the case of this clonotype: A clone one base away is much larger, so this may be a read error. The rearrangement uses TRBV7-2 and TRBJ2-1; no clear D. This CDR3 is built from 13 residues. Trimming stripped 4 bases from V and 8 bases from J, with 12 bases between. The germline gives CDR1 SGHTA, CDR2 FQGNSA. The CDR3 DNA reads TGTGCCAGCAGCTCATCACATGGGGATGAGCAGTTCTTC. It is translated as CASSSSHGDEQFF.

This clonotype was counted ten times or more. The gene calls are TRBV20-1 and TRBJ1-1, with a weak D call TRBD1 (6 bases). The germline V gene encodes CDR1 DFQATT and CDR2 SNEGSKA (reference sequence). The CDR3 is made up of 14 amino acids. The V end lost 6 bases, the J end lost 3 bases, and 17 bases lay between the germline ends. In DNA form, the CDR3 reads TGCAGTGCCCTCCCGGGGGGGCCACACACTGAAGCTTTCTTT. This codes for CSALPGGPHTEAFF.

This clonotype was observed many times. The chain carries TRBV5-1 and TRBJ2-6; a possible D gene is TRBD2 (5 bases). Trimming left V 0 bases short and J 2 bases short, with 6 bases between. Looked up from germline, CDR1 is SGHRS and CDR2 is YFSETQ. The CDR3 has 15 amino acids. CDR3 DNA sequence: TGCGCCAGCAGCTTGGGAGGGCCTGGGGCCAACGTCCTGACTTTC. It codes for CASSLGGPGANVLTF.

About this clonotype itself: A clone one base away is much larger, so this may be a read error. J is TRBJ1-1 and V is TRBV7-9; unclear D gene. The germline V gene encodes CDR1 SEHNR and CDR2 FQNEAQ (reference sequence). The CDR3 totals 14 residues. CDR3 residues: CAGSLNLMGTEAFF. The CDR3 region has the DNA TGTGCCGGCAGCTTAAACCTGATGGGGACTGAAGCTTTCTTT.

This clonotype was detected many times. The V and J genes are TRBV12-3 or TRBV12-4 and TRBJ1-2; 8 positions match TRBD1. J gave up 8 bases and V 6 bases, and 2 bases lay outside the gene matches. The CDR3 extends over 11 amino acids. The CDR3 nucleotides are TGTGCCAGCAGAGGACAGGGAGGCTACACCTTC. Translated, it gives CASRGQGGYTF.

This clonotype was seen many times. The gene calls are TRBV5-4 and TRBJ2-4; 8 bases match TRBD1. This CDR3 has 14 residues. Germline assignment: CDR1 SGHNT and CDR2 YYREEE (reference sequence). The V gene end was trimmed by 4 bases and the J gene end by 10 bases; junction bases not matched to a gene: 10. CDR3 amino acids: CASSPRTGTNIQYF. CDR3 DNA sequence: TGTGCCAGCAGCCCTAGGACAGGGACGAATATTCAGTACTTC. Using reference TRBV5-4 and TRBJ2-4 for the parts outside the CDR3, the full variable domain is ETGVTQSPTHLIKTRGQQVTLRCSSQSGHNTVSWYQQALGQGPQFIFQYYREEENGRGNFPPRFSGLQFPNYSSELNVNALELDDSALYLCASSPRTGTNIQYFGAGTRLSVL.

This clonotype was counted many times. The chain joins TRBV27 to TRBJ2-1, with TRBD2 matching over 11 bases. The CDR3 sequence is 16 residues long. Unmatched junction bases numbered 7, after V lost 2 bases and J lost 7 bases. Germline values: CDR1 MNHEY, CDR2 SMNVEV (reference sequence). CDR3 sequence (DNA): TGTGCCAGCAGTTTAGATCTAGCGGGGGGAGGGAATGAGCAGTTCTTC. This encodes CASSLDLAGGGNEQFF.

The gene calls are TRBV5-1 and TRBJ1-2; D is perhaps TRBD1 (6 bases). CDR1 is SGHRS and CDR2 is YFSETQ in the germline V gene. V lost 1 base, J lost 3 bases, and 10 bases lay in between. CDR3 length: 14 amino acids. The CDR3 bases are TGCGCCAGCAGCTTGAATCAGGGGCACTATGGCTACACCTTC. Its protein is CASSLNQGHYGYTF.

A note on this clonotype: Its ends do not fully match the called genes, so a read error is possible. The V and J genes are TRBV6-1 and TRBJ1-1; D is undetermined. The germline V gene encodes CDR1 MNHNS and CDR2 SASEGT. The CDR3 is 13 residues long. Written as DNA, the CDR3 is TGTGCCAGCAGAGAAGCATCGCTCACTGAAGCTTTCTTT. Translation: CASREASLTEAFF.

This clonotype has only a few counts. The chain combines TRBV12-3 or TRBV12-4 with TRBJ2-5, with a weak D call TRBD1 (6 bases). There are 15 residues in the CDR3. V was cut by 5 bases and J by 10 bases, with 23 bases left in between. The CDR3 here is CASSKDSPPWGIQYF. The CDR3 DNA follows: TGTGCCAGCAGTAAGGACAGTCCTCCATGGGGGATCCAGTACTTC.

The sample holds many counts of this clonotype. This rearrangement joins TRBV9 to TRBJ2-1, with D possibly being TRBD2 (5 bases). Trimming stripped 3 bases from V and 7 bases from J, with 17 bases between. In germline, CDR1 is SGDLS, CDR2 YYNGEE. CDR3 length: 15 amino acids. CDR3 amino acids: CASSADPRGENEQFF. The DNA for the CDR3 is TGTGCCAGCAGCGCCGACCCCCGGGGAGAGAATGAGCAGTTCTTC.

This clonotype was seen ten or more times. CDR3: CASRQYYEQYF. In DNA, the CDR3 is TGTGCCAGCAGACAATACTACGAGCAGTACTTC. This chain joins TRBV12-3 or TRBV12-4 and TRBJ2-7; D uncertain. V lost 6 bases and J 3 bases, leaving 6 bases between the germline ends. The CDR3 consists of 11 residues.

This clonotype was observed a handful of times. The V gene is TRBV9, the J gene TRBJ2-1; D possibly corresponds to TRBD1 (6 bases). Germline loops: CDR1 SGDLS, CDR2 YYNGEE. The CDR3 spans 18 residues. Trimming left V 4 bases short and J 2 bases short, with 22 bases between. CDR3 loop: CASSPHPQGTPAYNEQFF. CDR3 DNA: TGTGCCAGCAGCCCCCACCCCCAGGGGACACCGGCCTACAATGAGCAGTTCTTC.

This clonotype was observed at least ten times. The V gene is TRBV11-2, the J gene TRBJ1-2; D is perhaps TRBD1 (6 bases). The CDR3 extends over 14 amino acids. Germline V gene sequence: CDR1 SGHAT, CDR2 FQNNGV. Trimming took 5 bases from V and 1 from J, leaving 11 bases between them. The CDR3 sequence: CASSKQGVNYGYTF. The CDR3 DNA sequence: TGTGCCAGCAGCAAACAGGGCGTTAACTATGGCTACACCTTC. The whole variable domain, remainder taken from reference TRBV11-2 and TRBJ1-2, is EAGVAQSPRYKIIEKRQSVAFWCNPISGHATLYWYQQILGQGPKLLIQFQNNGVVDDSQLPKDRFSAERLKGVDSTLKIQPAKLEDSAVYLCASSKQGVNYGYTFGSGTRLTVV.

The V gene is TRBV5-1, the J gene TRBJ1-2; no clear D. Germline values: CDR1 SGHRS, CDR2 YFSETQ. The CDR3 is 13 amino acids. V was cut by 9 bases and J by 4 bases, with 16 bases left in between. The CDR3 nucleotides are TGCGCCACCTCTAGGGAAGACATCTATGGCTACACCTTC. Amino acid sequence: CATSREDIYGYTF. Filled out from reference TRBV5-1 and TRBJ1-2, the complete variable domain reads KAGVTQTPRYLIKTRGQQVTLSCSPISGHRSVSWYQQTPGQGLQFLFEYFSETQRNKGNFPGRFSGRQFSNSRSEMNVSTLELGDSALYLCATSREDIYGYTFGSGTRLTVV.

The sample holds a few counts of this clonotype. This chain joins TRBV4-1 and TRBJ2-3, with 14 bases matching TRBD2. With 4 bases clipped from V and 4 bases from J, the junction kept 10 bases outside the gene matches. The CDR3 has 18 residues. Germline CDR1 reads MGHRA; CDR2 reads YSYEKL. The CDR3 is CASSLSPPTSGRADTQYF. CDR3 sequence (DNA): TGCGCCAGCAGCCTCTCACCGCCGACTAGCGGGAGGGCAGATACGCAGTATTTT.

This clonotype appeared many times. The gene calls are TRBV20-1 and TRBJ2-7; no firm D call. Looked up from germline, CDR1 is DFQATT and CDR2 is SNEGSKA (reference sequence). The V end was cut by 0 bases, the J end by 2 bases, with 5 bases between. The CDR3 has 12 amino acids. This CDR3 reads CSAREQTYEQYF. CDR3 sequence (DNA): TGCAGTGCTAGAGAACAGACCTACGAGCAGTACTTC.

The chain links TRBV29-1 to TRBJ2-2; 10 nucleotides align to TRBD2. CDR3 length: 16 residues. The V and J ends lost 7 bases and 5 bases, in that order; junction bases with no gene match: 13. Germline V gives CDR1 SQVTM, CDR2 ANQGSEA. The CDR3: CSASSGRGARTGELFF. As DNA, the CDR3 is TGCAGCGCTTCTAGCGGGAGAGGGGCACGGACCGGGGAGCTGTTTTTT.

Ten or more counts support this clonotype. The chain carries TRBV10-3 and TRBJ1-1; no clear D. In germline, CDR1 is ENHRY, CDR2 SYGVKD. The CDR3 is made up of 13 amino acids. V lost 4 bases to trimming and J lost 1 base, with 7 bases between them. The CDR3 sequence is CAISGGQNTEAFF. The CDR3 DNA reads TGTGCCATCAGTGGAGGGCAGAACACTGAAGCTTTCTTT.

This clonotype was seen at least ten times. The chain is built from TRBV20-1 and TRBJ2-5; D remains ambiguous. Trimming cost V 3 bases and J 1 base, with 9 bases left between them. The CDR3 contains 13 residues. Germline values: CDR1 DFQATT, CDR2 SNEGSKA (reference sequence). The CDR3 bases are TGCAGTGCTAGGGAAACTTTCCAAGAGACCCAGTACTTC. It encodes CSARETFQETQYF.

This clonotype was counted ten times or more. V and J are TRBV18 and TRBJ1-1, with 7 bases lining up with TRBD1. CDR3 length: 14 amino acids. Trimming took 4 bases from V and 4 from J; bases not matched to a gene: 6. Germline V gives CDR1 KGHSH, CDR2 LQKENI. CDR3 sequence (DNA): TGTGCCAGCTCACAAGACAGGGCTTCCACTGAAGCTTTCTTT. It encodes CASSQDRASTEAFF.

Worth noting for this clonotype: This may be a read error, as it is one base from a much larger clone. The chain recombines TRBV12-3 or TRBV12-4 with TRBJ1-5; D remains unclear. The CDR3 is 13 amino acids. The CDR3 protein is CASTLNSKQPQHF. CDR3 DNA sequence: TGTGCCAGCACCCTGAATAGCAAACAGCCCCAGCATTTT.

On this clonotype: Just one base apart from a much larger clone, this may be a read error. Without the conserved terminal phenylalanine or tryptophan, this CDR3 likely stems from a read error. This sequence joins TRBV29-1 and TRBJ2-6; tentatively, D is TRBD1 (5 bases). Germline V gene lookup returns CDR1 SQVTM and CDR2 ANQGSEA. The CDR3 runs to 14 residues. The V gene lost 4 bases and the J gene lost 6 bases, with 13 bases spanning the gap. The CDR3 is CSVGTGPEANVLTS. DNA of the CDR3: TGCAGCGTTGGAACAGGCCCTGAGGCCAACGTCCTGACTTCC.

This sequence joins TRBV19 and TRBJ2-1, with D maybe TRBD1 (6 bases). CDR3 length: 16 amino acids. The germline V gene has CDR1 LNHDA and CDR2 SQIVND (reference sequence). V lost 3 bases and J 4 bases, leaving 16 bases between the germline ends. The CDR3 spells CASSMRARGKYNEQFF. In DNA form, the CDR3 reads TGTGCCAGTAGTATGCGGGCCAGGGGAAAATACAATGAGCAGTTCTTC.